The 23 T cell receptor beta chains listed next were all sequenced from one sample in a study of cytomegalovirus exposure and HLA in healthy donors. PCR primers comprised 60 Vbeta and 13 Jbeta primers. Data came from immunoSEQ multiplex PCR; TCRdb stores just in-frame clones and leaves some out. Among under 200,000 clones listed, 75% to 90% were seen once. Sequenced input: PBMCs. The receptors originated from a man in his forties or fifties in good health and CMV-seropositive.

The V gene is TRBV4-3, the J gene TRBJ2-3, with no clear D. The CDR3 covers 14 residues. The ends were cut back, 5 bases at V and 1 base at J, with 10 bases in the middle. Germline V gene lookup returns CDR1 LGHNA and CDR2 YSLEER. CDR3 in amino acids: CASSVGPGTDTQYF. The CDR3 region has the DNA TGCGCCAGCAGCGTGGGCCCGGGCACAGATACGCAGTATTTT.

The chain recombines TRBV5-6 with TRBJ2-1, with a weak D call TRBD1 (6 bases). Looked up from germline, CDR1 is SGHDT and CDR2 is YYEEEE. The V gene lost 2 bases and the J gene lost 7 bases, with 10 bases spanning the gap. The CDR3 covers 13 residues. The DNA of the CDR3 is TGTGCCAGCAGCTTAACAGGGCTAAATGAGCAGTTCTTC. Translating it yields CASSLTGLNEQFF. The full variable domain, its missing parts supplied by reference TRBV5-6 and TRBJ2-1, is DAGVTQSPTHLIKTRGQQVTLRCSPKSGHDTVSWYQQALGQGPQFIFQYYEEEERQRGNFPDRFSGHQFPNYSSELNVNALLLGDSALYLCASSLTGLNEQFFGPGTRLTVL.

In its sample, this clone was seen a few times. The CDR3 DNA sequence: TGTGCCAGTAGTAAGGGCGATAGCGGGGGGGCCACTGGGGCCAACGTCCTGACTTTC. The encoded protein is CASSKGDSGGATGANVLTF. This chain links TRBV19 with TRBJ2-6, with 11 nucleotides matching TRBD2. Losses at the gene ends were 4 bases for V and 2 bases for J; bases not matched to a gene: 10. CDR3 length: 19 amino acids. Germline lookup yields CDR1 LNHDA and CDR2 SQIVND (reference sequence).

This chain uses TRBV30 with TRBJ2-2, with 8 bases aligning to TRBD1. V was pared by 2 bases and J by 4 bases, with 6 bases of the junction left unmatched. The germline V gene encodes CDR1 GTSNPN and CDR2 SVGIG (reference sequence). The CDR3 sequence is 15 residues long. CDR3 DNA sequence: TGTGCCTGGAGTCGGGGACAGGACGCCACCGGGGAGCTGTTTTTT. Translation gives CAWSRGQDATGELFF.

The chain carries TRBV7-9 and TRBJ1-1; D is uncertain. Per the germline V gene, CDR1 is SEHNR and CDR2 is FQNEAQ (reference sequence). V shed 3 bases and J shed 7 bases, with 9 bases lying between them. This CDR3 region has 12 residues. The CDR3 reads CASSFDSVEAFF. The CDR3 region has the DNA TGTGCCAGCAGCTTTGATTCGGTTGAAGCTTTCTTT.

This rearrangement joins TRBV6-5 to TRBJ1-2; D gene uncertain. V dropped 0 bases and J dropped 0 bases, with 8 bases sitting between them. Germline V gene lookup returns CDR1 MNHEY and CDR2 SVGAGI. This CDR3 is built from 15 residues. The chain's CDR3 is CASSYSRATNYGYTF. CDR3 DNA: TGTGCCAGCAGTTACTCGAGGGCGACTAACTATGGCTACACCTTC.

The sample holds a few counts of this clone. The gene calls are TRBV7-8 and TRBJ2-3; D unresolved. The CDR3 spans 16 residues. The ends were cut back, 5 bases at V and 2 bases at J, with 17 bases in the middle. In germline, CDR1 is SGHVS, CDR2 FQNEAQ. The CDR3 bases are TGTGCCAGCAGCCCCGCTCTAGTTTCGGTCACAGATACGCAGTATTTT. It yields the protein CASSPALVSVTDTQYF.

The chain employs TRBV2 and TRBJ1-6, with TRBD1 as a possible D gene (6 bases). The germline V gene encodes CDR1 SNHLY and CDR2 FYNNEI. V gave up 4 bases and J gave up 10 bases, with 14 bases separating them. CDR3 size: 14 residues. This CDR3 is CASSGTDRRSPLHF. The CDR3 DNA reads as TGTGCCAGCAGTGGGACAGATCGAAGATCACCCCTCCACTTT.

This sequence joins TRBV9 and TRBJ1-2; 7 bases fit TRBD1. V was pared by 1 base and J by 3 bases, with 15 bases of the junction left unmatched. This CDR3 is built from 18 residues. CDR1 and CDR2 (germline): SGDLS, YYNGEE. As DNA, the CDR3 is TGTGCCAGCAGCGTAAGTAAGTTCGGGACCACAGGGGACTATGGCTACACCTTC. This encodes CASSVSKFGTTGDYGYTF. Variable domain in full (rest from reference TRBV9 and TRBJ1-2): DSGVTQTPKHLITATGQRVTLRCSPRSGDLSVYWYQQSLDQGLQFLIQYYNGEERAKGNILERFSAQQFPDLHSELNLSSLELGDSALYFCASSVSKFGTTGDYGYTFGSGTRLTVV.

The chain is built from TRBV28 and TRBJ1-1; TRBD1 agrees at 9 bases. The germline CDR1 and CDR2 sequences are MDHEN and SYDVKM. The CDR3 extends over 14 amino acids. V lost 2 bases, J lost 6 bases, and 4 bases stayed unmatched. The CDR3 region has the DNA TGTGCCAGCAGTTTAGGTTACAGGGGGCCTGAAGCTTTCTTT. It specifies CASSLGYRGPEAFF. Full variable domain (remainder filled in from reference TRBV28 and TRBJ1-1): DVKVTQSSRYLVKRTGEKVFLECVQDMDHENMFWYRQDPGLGLRLIYFSYDVKMKEKGDIPEGYSVSREKKERFSLILESASTNQTSMYLCASSLGYRGPEAFFGQGTRLTVV.

The J gene is TRBJ1-2, the V gene TRBV5-1; no reliable D call. The CDR3 loop spans 13 amino acids. Looked up from germline, CDR1 is SGHRS and CDR2 is YFSETQ. V was clipped by 3 bases and J by 4 bases, with 10 bases between them. CDR3 loop: CASSSGLVYGYTF. CDR3 DNA: TGCGCCAGCAGCTCCGGACTGGTCTATGGCTACACCTTC.

The chain couples TRBV9 to TRBJ2-7, with 7 bases matching TRBD2. The CDR3 is 13 residues long. Germline loops: CDR1 SGDLS, CDR2 YYNGEE. V lost 4 bases, J lost 3 bases, and 4 bases stayed unmatched. Here the CDR3 reads CASSPRGVYEQYF. For the CDR3, the DNA is TGTGCCAGCAGCCCCCGGGGGGTCTACGAGCAGTACTTC.

The V and J genes are TRBV15 and TRBJ2-1, with 7 bases matching TRBD1. CDR3 length: 12 residues. Germline V CDR1 and CDR2: LNHNV, YYDKDF (reference sequence). V lost 8 bases and J lost 8; bases outside the gene matches: 6. DNA for the CDR3: TGTGCCACCGCTGACAGGGTCGATGAGCAGTTCTTC. Translating gives CATADRVDEQFF.

The chain employs TRBV5-4 and TRBJ2-5, with TRBD2 identical over 14 bases. This CDR3 has 16 amino acids. Germline loops: CDR1 SGHNT, CDR2 YYREEE (reference sequence). Trimming at V came to 3 bases and at J to 2 bases, leaving 3 bases not matched to a gene. The CDR3: CASSSGLAGEQETQYF. CDR3 sequence (DNA): TGTGCCAGCAGCTCGGGACTAGCGGGGGAGCAAGAGACCCAGTACTTC.

Regarding this clone: One end of the junction is discordant with germline, which a read error may explain. At the DNA level, this CDR3 is encoded by other sequences in the same sample as well. The chain combines TRBV4-1 with TRBJ2-3; TRBD1 agrees at 8 bases. The length of the CDR3 is 15 residues. Germline CDR1 and CDR2: MGHRA and YSYEKL. CDR3 residues: CASSQVDREADTQYF. The DNA for the CDR3 is TGCGCCAGCAGCCAAGTGGACAGGGAGGCAGACACGCAGTATTTT.

This clone was seen more than once but under ten times. The chain links TRBV5-4 to TRBJ2-3; the match to TRBD2 covers 10 bases. This CDR3 has 16 amino acids. The germline CDR1 and CDR2 sequences are SGHNT and YYREEE (reference sequence). Germline trimming cut 0 bases from V and 3 bases from J; bases unmatched to any gene: 4. Here the CDR3 DNA reads TGTGCCAGCAGCTTGGCTAGCGGGGGCCCAACAGATACGCAGTATTTT. This translates into CASSLASGGPTDTQYF.

The J gene is TRBJ1-2, the V gene TRBV27, with D tentatively TRBD1 (6 bases). V gave up 10 bases and J gave up 3 bases, with 12 bases separating them. Germline V gene sequence: CDR1 MNHEY, CDR2 SMNVEV (reference sequence). The CDR3 has 12 amino acids. The CDR3 nucleotides read TGTGCCACCACGGACAGACACTATGGCTACACCTTC. Protein product: CATTDRHYGYTF.

In this sample, this clone turned up a few times. The chain couples TRBV6-1 to TRBJ1-1, with 7 bases aligning to TRBD1. Trimming took 7 bases from V and 6 from J; bases not matched to a gene: 14. Germline V lookup: CDR1 MNHNS, CDR2 SASEGT. The CDR3 spans 15 residues. The CDR3 loop reads CASIILTGEISEAFF. DNA of the CDR3: TGTGCCAGCATCATCTTAACAGGGGAGATTTCTGAAGCTTTCTTT.

This chain joins TRBV10-2 and TRBJ1-1; 7 nucleotides align to TRBD1. There are 14 residues in the CDR3. The germline CDR1 and CDR2 sequences are WSHSY and SAAADI. V gave up 6 bases and J gave up 1 base; unmatched junction bases: 5. CDR3 bases: TGCGCCAGCAGGGAGGGACAGCGGAACACTGAAGCTTTCTTT. This gives the protein CASREGQRNTEAFF.

This clone was seen a few times. The V gene is TRBV5-8, the J gene TRBJ1-1; D ambiguous. The CDR3 spans 12 residues. Germline V gene lookup returns CDR1 SGHTS and CDR2 YDEGEE. Trimming left V 4 bases short and J 2 bases short, with 6 bases between. The DNA of the CDR3 is TGTGCCAGCAGCCGGGTTAACACTGAAGCTTTCTTT. It is translated as CASSRVNTEAFF.

The V and J genes are TRBV7-8 and TRBJ1-2, with D possibly TRBD1 on 5 matching bases. The CDR3 has 13 amino acids. From germline, CDR1 is SGHVS and CDR2 FQNEAQ. V was trimmed by 3 bases and J by 2 bases, leaving 7 bases between them. The chain's CDR3 is CASSFGGNYGYTF. CDR3 DNA: TGTGCCAGCAGCTTCGGGGGAAACTATGGCTACACCTTC.

This chain links TRBV10-1 with TRBJ2-3, with D tentatively TRBD1 (6 bases). The V end lost 6 bases, the J end lost 4 bases, and 11 bases lay between the germline ends. Germline CDR1 and CDR2: WNHNN and SYGVQD (reference sequence). This CDR3 has 13 amino acids. Here the CDR3 reads CASSTGFADTQYF. The DNA of the CDR3 is TGCGCCAGCAGCACAGGGTTTGCAGATACGCAGTATTTT.

V usage is TRBV9 and J usage is TRBJ2-1; the match to TRBD1 covers 9 bases. The V segment lost 0 bases and the J segment 0 bases; nucleotides outside the gene matches: 10. Germline V gives CDR1 SGDLS, CDR2 YYNGEE. The CDR3 has 19 amino acids. DNA for the CDR3: TGTGCCAGCAGCGTAGATGGGACAGGGATTAGGGGCTCCTACAATGAGCAGTTCTTC. Its protein product is CASSVDGTGIRGSYNEQFF.